These 7 T cell receptor beta chains share one sample of origin, sequenced in a study of T cell responses to AZD1222 COVID-19 vaccine. Method: immunoSEQ multiplex PCR; TCRdb's copy keeps in-frame clones and lacks some. Among about 150,000 clones listed, 90% to 95% were seen once. This specimen consisted of peripheral blood, obtained on day 0 of AZD1222 vaccination. The source is an adult in good health.

This chain connects TRBV4-3 to TRBJ1-2; no reliable D call. V was trimmed by 0 bases and J by 13 bases, leaving 15 bases between them. This CDR3 has 13 amino acids. The germline gives CDR1 LGHNA, CDR2 YSLEER. Here the CDR3 DNA reads TGCGCCAGCAGCCAAGATTTAGGGAGAAGTCGCACCTTC. Amino acids: CASSQDLGRSRTF.

This clone has just one count. J is TRBJ1-2 and V is TRBV6-1, with D possibly TRBD1 on 6 matching bases. Trimming shortened V by 3 bases and J by 7 bases, and 6 bases separated the two germline ends. The CDR3 spans 11 residues. Germline loops: CDR1 MNHNS, CDR2 SASEGT. CDR3 loop: CASSDRGGYTF. Written as DNA, the CDR3 is TGTGCCAGCAGTGACAGGGGTGGCTACACCTTC.

The rearrangement uses TRBV7-9 and TRBJ1-2; D gene uncertain. This CDR3 spans 13 amino acids. The V end was cut by 5 bases, the J end by 6 bases, with 13 bases between. Per the germline V gene, CDR1 is SEHNR and CDR2 is FQNEAQ (reference sequence). The CDR3 DNA is TGTGCCAGCAGCCAACCCTTCCTAGATGGCTACACCTTC. Translation: CASSQPFLDGYTF.

The rearrangement joins TRBV10-3 to TRBJ2-3, with 8 nucleotides matching TRBD1. V was clipped by 2 bases and J by 6 bases; unmatched bases: 4. The germline CDR1 and CDR2 sequences are ENHRY and SYGVKD. This CDR3 comprises 14 residues. The CDR3 DNA follows: TGTGCCATCAGTGAGGGACAGGGCCCCGATACGCAGTATTTT. This codes for CAISEGQGPDTQYF.

The V call is TRBV4-3, the J call TRBJ1-4; 7 bases align to TRBD1. Germline loops: CDR1 LGHNA, CDR2 YSLEER. The junction had 6 bases not matched to a gene; V was cut back by 3 bases and J by 5 bases. This CDR3 is built from 15 residues. The CDR3: CASSHWTGENEKLFF. The CDR3 DNA reads TGCGCCAGCAGCCACTGGACAGGAGAAAATGAAAAACTGTTTTTT.

The sample holds a few counts of this clone. CDR3 bases: TGTGCCAGCAGCTCTTACCAGGGGGCCGCCCCTAATCAGCCCCAGCATTTT. This translates into CASSSYQGAAPNQPQHF. V is TRBV7-2 and J is TRBJ1-5; 8 nucleotides agree with TRBD1. This CDR3 spans 17 amino acids. V was pared by 4 bases and J by 4 bases, with 12 bases of the junction left unmatched. In germline, CDR1 is SGHTA, CDR2 FQGNSA.

The chain carries TRBV18 and TRBJ1-2; tentatively, D is TRBD1 (5 bases). The V gene's germline CDR1 is KGHSH and CDR2 LQKENI. The CDR3 contains 17 residues. V lost 3 bases, J lost 1 base, and 18 bases lay in between. CDR3 nucleotide sequence: TGTGCCAGCTCACCCCCCCCAAGGGCGGGGGTTAACTATGGCTACACCTTC. It specifies CASSPPPRAGVNYGYTF.